This T cell receptor beta chain was documented in a study of PD-1 blockade in classical Hodgkin lymphoma (dated by TCRdb to 2018 to 2021). At the level of the whole study: Nivolumab dosing was 3 mg/kg intravenously every 2 weeks, continuing until either disease progression or unacceptable toxicity. The study used TCR beta sequencing and CyTOF to define a peripheral blood immune signature of response to PD-1 blockade in classical Hodgkin lymphoma. Findings and caveats that apply to the study as a whole: CD4+ but not CD8+ TCR diversity rose significantly by C4D1 (p=0.0027 vs p=0.16), most apparent in complete responders (p=0.02). Diversity was lower in patients who began nivolumab less than 1 year after ASCT, so these patients were left out of later analyses to avoid confounding by immune reconstitution. The study was limited to a single clinical trial cohort, and causes of repertoire differences, possibly disease activity or prior therapy, remained undefined. Baseline TCR diversity was reported to be lower in newly diagnosed patients than in healthy donors, and even lower in relapsed/refractory patients. Among trial patients, those achieving complete response had baseline diversity similar to that of newly diagnosed patients, while diversity was significantly lower in partial responders and progressors.

In light of the paper, this sample's time point label describes: cycle 1 day 1 (C1D1), immediately before nivolumab initiation. All trial patients had relapsed after autologous stem cell transplantation, with cohorts A, B and C differing in prior brentuximab vedotin exposure. A Miltenyi CD8+ T cell isolation kit was used for magnetic negative selection to purify CD8+ T cells from thawed PBMCs. The trial cohort included 50 to 70 patients with relapsed/refractory classical Hodgkin lymphoma, and each patient had a best overall response of complete response, partial response or progressive disease. Trial patients were treated with single-agent nivolumab in the multi-cohort phase II CheckMate 205 trial. An independent review committee assessed best overall response by applying the 2007 International Working Group response criteria. Trial PBMCs were collected just before the start of nivolumab (C1D1) and during therapy at cycle 2 day 1 and cycle 4 day 1. After peripheral blood was drawn into 8 mL Vacutainer Cell Preparation Tubes, PBMCs were isolated by centrifugation and then cryopreserved. Purified CD4+ and CD8+ fractions were prepared only for cases where an additional PBMC sample was available. Magnetically labelled cells were removed on LS columns in a quadroMACS separator, and the flow-through was collected as the purified fraction.

The Qiagen DNeasy kit was used to extract genomic DNA both from unsorted PBMCs and from the negatively selected CD4+ and CD8+ fractions. Using primers that anneal to V and J segments, immunoSEQ multiplex PCR amplified the TCR beta CDR3 regions. Amplification bias was minimized using a synthetic immune receptor repertoire, and residual bias was removed computationally after sequencing. The study's processing was this. Custom Python scripts were used to quantify repertoire diversity as the Shannon entropy index. Unsorted, CD4+ and CD8+ repertoires were examined separately, except in combined analyses, for which CD4+ and CD8+ sequences were merged in silico. A clone counted as expanded when the clone's frequency after treatment rose at least 2-fold relative to C1D1, and clones undetected at baseline were given a pseudocount of 0.5. Clones with 0 or 1 copy at C1D1 were classified as singleton clones, and clones with 2 or more copies were classified as non-singleton clones. Clones expanded in unsorted samples were assigned a CD4+, CD8+ or unknown annotation through matching of protein sequences in sorted samples from the same patient. Diversity changes from C1D1 to C4D1 were tested in paired samples using Wilcoxon tests. Sourced from immuneACCESS, this table was stored by TCRdb with only in-frame sequences that have V and J called. A share of the clones is absent; for the studies checked, an unresolved V gene accounts for under half, and the remainder has no known explanation. That table furnishes V, J and clone size, whereas the DNA furnished D and trimming. This sample is represented by around 2,000 clones; 71% of them were singletons. Roughly 32% of the sample comes from the top ten.

Concerning this clone itself: The antigen it binds to is not known. Per-base qualities were not stored, and no clone one base away is much larger.

As encoded in the germline V gene, CDR1 is SGHRS while CDR2 is YFSETQ. Germline trimming: 0 bases from V, 10 bases from J; junction bases outside gene matches: 15. The CDR3 has 16 amino acids, counting the end cysteine and phenylalanine. CDR3 DNA only is kept here, 48 bases in frame from base 1. The sample in question was CD8+ T cells from blood, obtained at baseline. The chain was built from TRBV5-1 and TRBJ1-1; 7 central nucleotides agree with TRBD1. The TCR sequence derives from a human donor with classical Hodgkin lymphoma. The DNA sequence is as follows: TGCGCCAGCAGCTTGGAGGCGGCGGGCGGACAGGCAGCAGCTTTCTTT. Its translation reads: CASSLEAAGGQAAAFF. With all but the CDR3 taken from the reference TRBV5-1 and TRBJ1-1 genes, the full variable domain is: KAGVTQTPRYLIKTRGQQVTLSCSPISGHRSVSWYQQTPGQGLQFLFEYFSETQRNKGNFPGRFSGRQFSNSRSEMNVSTLELGDSALYLCASSLEAAGGQAAAFFGQGTRLTVV.